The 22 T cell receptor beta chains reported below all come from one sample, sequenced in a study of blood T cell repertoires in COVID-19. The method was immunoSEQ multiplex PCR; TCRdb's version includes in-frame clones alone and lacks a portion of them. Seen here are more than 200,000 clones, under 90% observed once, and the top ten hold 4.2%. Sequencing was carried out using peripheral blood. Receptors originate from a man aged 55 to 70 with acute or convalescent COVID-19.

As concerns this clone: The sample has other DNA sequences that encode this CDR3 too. The CDR3 bases are TGTGCCAGTAGTAAAGGACTAGCGGGCACCGGGGAGCTGTTTTTT. This gives the protein CASSKGLAGTGELFF. The V gene is TRBV19, the J gene TRBJ2-2; 11 bases are a match to TRBD2. This CDR3 contains 15 residues. V was clipped by 4 bases and J by 4 bases; unmatched bases: 2. In germline, CDR1 is LNHDA, CDR2 SQIVND (reference sequence).

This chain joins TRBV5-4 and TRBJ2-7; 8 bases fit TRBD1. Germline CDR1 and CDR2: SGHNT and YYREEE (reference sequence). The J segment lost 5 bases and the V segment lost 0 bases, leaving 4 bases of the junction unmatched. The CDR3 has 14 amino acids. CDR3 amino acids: CASSLDRGIDEQYF. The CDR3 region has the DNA TGTGCCAGCAGCTTGGACAGGGGGATCGACGAGCAGTACTTC.

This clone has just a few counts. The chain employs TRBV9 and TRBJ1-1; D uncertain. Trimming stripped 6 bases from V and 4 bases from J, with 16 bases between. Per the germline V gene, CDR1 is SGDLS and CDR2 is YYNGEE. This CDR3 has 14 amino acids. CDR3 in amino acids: CASTRSSGSTEAFF. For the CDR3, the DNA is TGTGCCAGCACCCGTAGTAGTGGGAGCACTGAAGCTTTCTTT.

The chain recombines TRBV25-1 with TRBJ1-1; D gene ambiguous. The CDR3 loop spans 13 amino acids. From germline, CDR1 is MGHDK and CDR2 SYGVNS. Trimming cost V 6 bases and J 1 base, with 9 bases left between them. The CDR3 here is CASRGHGNTEAFF. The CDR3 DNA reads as TGTGCCAGCAGGGGCCACGGGAACACTGAAGCTTTCTTT.

The CDR3 nucleotides are TGTGCCAGCAGCCCGGGACAGACCTACTATGGCTACACCTTC. This translates into CASSPGQTYYGYTF. The gene calls are TRBV7-9 and TRBJ1-2, with 7 nucleotides matching TRBD1. From germline, CDR1 is SEHNR and CDR2 FQNEAQ (reference sequence). CDR3 length equals 14 residues. V shed 5 bases and J 3 bases; nucleotides not matched to a gene: 6.

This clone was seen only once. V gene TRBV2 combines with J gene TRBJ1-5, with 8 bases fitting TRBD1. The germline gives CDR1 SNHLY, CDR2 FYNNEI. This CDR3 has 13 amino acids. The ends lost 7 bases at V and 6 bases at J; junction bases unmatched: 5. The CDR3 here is CASNGQGGQPQHF. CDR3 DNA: TGTGCCAGCAACGGACAGGGTGGTCAGCCCCAGCATTTT.

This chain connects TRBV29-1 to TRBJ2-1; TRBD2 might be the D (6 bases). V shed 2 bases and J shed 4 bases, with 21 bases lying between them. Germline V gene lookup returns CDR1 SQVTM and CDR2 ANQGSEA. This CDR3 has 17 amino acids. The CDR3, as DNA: TGCAGCGTTGAACTAGCGCGGAGAACGCGTGGTTACAATGAGCAGTTCTTC. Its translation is CSVELARRTRGYNEQFF.

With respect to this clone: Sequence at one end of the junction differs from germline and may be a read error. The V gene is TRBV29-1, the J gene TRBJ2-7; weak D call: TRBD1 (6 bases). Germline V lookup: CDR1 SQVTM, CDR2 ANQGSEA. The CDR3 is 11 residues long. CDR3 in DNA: TGCAGCGTCGAATTGTACAGGGAGTTCTTCTTC. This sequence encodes CSVELYREFFF.

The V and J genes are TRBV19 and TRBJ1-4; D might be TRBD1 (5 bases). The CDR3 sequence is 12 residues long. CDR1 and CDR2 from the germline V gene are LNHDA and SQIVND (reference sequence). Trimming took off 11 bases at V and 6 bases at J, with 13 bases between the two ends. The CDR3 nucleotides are TGTGCCGAAGATGGGGCCCATGAAAAACTGTTTTTT. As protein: CAEDGAHEKLFF.

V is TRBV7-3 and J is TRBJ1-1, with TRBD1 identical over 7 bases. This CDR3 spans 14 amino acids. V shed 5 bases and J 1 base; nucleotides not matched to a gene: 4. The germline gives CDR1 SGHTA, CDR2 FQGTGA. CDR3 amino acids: CASSPGTANTEAFF. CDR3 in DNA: TGTGCCAGCAGCCCAGGGACAGCGAACACTGAAGCTTTCTTT.

CDR3 sequence reads: CATSDTGTGTSDEQFF. CDR3 in DNA: TGTGCCACCAGTGATACCGGGACAGGGACTTCAGATGAGCAGTTCTTC. The chain recombines TRBV24-1 with TRBJ2-1, with TRBD1 matching 9 bases. Germline-derived CDR1 and CDR2 are KGHDR and SFDVKD. CDR3 length: 16 amino acids. The trim removed 3 bases at V and 8 bases at J, leaving 10 bases unmatched.

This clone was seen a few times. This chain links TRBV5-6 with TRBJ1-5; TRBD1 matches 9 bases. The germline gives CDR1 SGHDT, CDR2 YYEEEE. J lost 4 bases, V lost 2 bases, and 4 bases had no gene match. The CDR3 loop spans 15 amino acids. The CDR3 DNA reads TGTGCCAGCAGCTTTCGAGGACAGGGGAATCAGCCCCAGCATTTT. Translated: CASSFRGQGNQPQHF.

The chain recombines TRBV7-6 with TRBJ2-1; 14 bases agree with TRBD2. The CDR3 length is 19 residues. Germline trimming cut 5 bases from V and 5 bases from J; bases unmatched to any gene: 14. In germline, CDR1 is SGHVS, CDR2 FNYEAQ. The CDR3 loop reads CASSPRGTSGGGANNEQFF. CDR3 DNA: TGTGCCAGCAGCCCTAGGGGGACTAGCGGGGGTGGGGCAAACAATGAGCAGTTCTTC.

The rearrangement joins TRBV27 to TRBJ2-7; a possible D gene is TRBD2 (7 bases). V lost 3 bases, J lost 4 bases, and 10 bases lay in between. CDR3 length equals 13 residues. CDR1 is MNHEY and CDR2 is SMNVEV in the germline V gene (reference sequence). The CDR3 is CASSFRGAYEQYF. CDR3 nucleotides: TGTGCCAGCAGTTTTCGGGGGGCTTACGAGCAGTACTTC.

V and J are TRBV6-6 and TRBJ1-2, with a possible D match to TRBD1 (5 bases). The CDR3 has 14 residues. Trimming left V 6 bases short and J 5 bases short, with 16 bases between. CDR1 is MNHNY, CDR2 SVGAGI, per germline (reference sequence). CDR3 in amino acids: CASSDKGSVYGYTF. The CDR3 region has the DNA TGTGCCAGCAGCGACAAGGGGTCCGTTTATGGCTACACCTTC.

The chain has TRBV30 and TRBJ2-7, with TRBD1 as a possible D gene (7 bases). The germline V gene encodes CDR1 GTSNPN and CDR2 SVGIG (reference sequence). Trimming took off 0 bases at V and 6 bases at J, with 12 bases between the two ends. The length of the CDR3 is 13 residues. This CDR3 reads CAWSVGGGGEQYF. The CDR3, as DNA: TGTGCCTGGAGTGTAGGAGGGGGCGGCGAGCAGTACTTC.

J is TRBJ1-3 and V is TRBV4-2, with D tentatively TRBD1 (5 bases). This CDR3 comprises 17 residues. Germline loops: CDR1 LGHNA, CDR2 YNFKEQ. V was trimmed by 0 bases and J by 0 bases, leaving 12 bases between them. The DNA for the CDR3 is TGTGCCAGCAGCCAAGACAGGGTCAGTTTCTCTGGAAACACCATATATTTT. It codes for CASSQDRVSFSGNTIYF.

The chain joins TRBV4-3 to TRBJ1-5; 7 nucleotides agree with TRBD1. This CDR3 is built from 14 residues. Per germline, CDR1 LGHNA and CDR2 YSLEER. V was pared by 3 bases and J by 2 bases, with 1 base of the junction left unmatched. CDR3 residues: CASSHTGGNQPQHF. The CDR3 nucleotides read TGCGCCAGCAGCCACACAGGGGGCAATCAGCCCCAGCATTTT.

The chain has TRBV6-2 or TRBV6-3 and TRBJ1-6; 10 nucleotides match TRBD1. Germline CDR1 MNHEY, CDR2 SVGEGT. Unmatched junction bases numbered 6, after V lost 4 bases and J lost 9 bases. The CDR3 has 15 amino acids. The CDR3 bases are TGTGCCAGCAGTTCGGGACAGGGGTACGGTTCACCCCTCCACTTT. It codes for CASSSGQGYGSPLHF.

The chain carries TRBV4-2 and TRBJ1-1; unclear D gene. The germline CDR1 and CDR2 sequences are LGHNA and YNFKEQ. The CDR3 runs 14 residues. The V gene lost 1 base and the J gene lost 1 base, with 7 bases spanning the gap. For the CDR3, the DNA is TGTGCCAGCAGCCAAGTTGCAGGGAACACTGAAGCTTTCTTT. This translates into CASSQVAGNTEAFF.

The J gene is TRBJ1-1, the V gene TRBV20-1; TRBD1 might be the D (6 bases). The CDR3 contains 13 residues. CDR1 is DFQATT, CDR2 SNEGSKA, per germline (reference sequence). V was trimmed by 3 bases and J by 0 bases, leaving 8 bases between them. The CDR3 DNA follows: TGCAGTGCTAGTAACAGGGTGAACACTGAAGCTTTCTTT. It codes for CSASNRVNTEAFF.

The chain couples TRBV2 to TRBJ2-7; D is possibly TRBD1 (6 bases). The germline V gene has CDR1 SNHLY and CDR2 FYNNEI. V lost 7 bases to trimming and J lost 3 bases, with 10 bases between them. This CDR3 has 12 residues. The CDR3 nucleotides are TGTGCCAGCAATGGACAGAACTACGAGCAGTACTTC. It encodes CASNGQNYEQYF.